This T cell receptor (beta chain) comes out of a study of vaccination effects on CD4 cells after COVID-19. Study as a whole: Each person got two doses of an mRNA SARS-CoV-2 vaccine, BNT162b2 or mRNA-1273. Findings and caveats of the study: Both infection-induced and vaccine-induced clones contracted markedly at late post-vaccination timepoints.

For this clone: Its antigen is currently unknown.

Sequencing was performed with immunoSEQ multiplex PCR; in TCRdb, only in-frame clones are kept and a portion is missing. The sample lists under 40,000 clones; 65% to 70% were seen once. Following culture for more than 9 days, CD4+ T cells were isolated. CDR1 and CDR2 (germline): KGHSH, LQKENI. The CDR3 sequence is 15 residues long. V was trimmed by 3 bases and J by 5 bases, leaving 16 bases between them. The sequences come from CD4+ T cells from PBMCs cultured without peptide, collected before COVID-19 vaccination. This receptor was taken from a human donor who received a COVID-19 vaccine. The rearrangement joins TRBV18 to TRBJ1-2; the D is unclear. For the CDR3, the DNA is TGTGCCAGCTCACCCGACACGCTATCCCCTTATGGCTACACCTTC. Its protein is CASSPDTLSPYGYTF.